A single sample is the source of the 12 T cell receptor beta chains below, sequenced in a study of spatial heterogeneity in lung cancer. The time point here: sample taken at primary tumor resection. Whole RNA, isolated from tumor, nontumor lung or frozen PBMC, was sequenced without prior sorting. One entry per CDR3 protein, called by TCRdb with MiXCR from the 5' RACE reads. The table includes over 90,000 distinct CDR3 sequences, roughly 10% detected once. Sample: PBMCs, taken at surgery. Every receptor here comes from a male donor with early-stage non-small cell lung cancer.

This clonotype was found a few times. The V and J genes are TRBV20-1 and TRBJ1-1; possible D gene TRBD1, 6 bases. Germline V gene data show CDR1 as DFQATT and CDR2 as SNEGSKA (reference sequence). V gave up 4 bases and J gave up 4 bases, with 22 bases separating them. The CDR3 extends over 16 amino acids. CDR3 in DNA: TGCAGTGCTACCGACCGCCTTGGGGGCCGGAGCACTGAAGCTTTCTTT. Its translation is CSATDRLGGRSTEAFF.

The chain carries TRBV27 and TRBJ2-5, with 9 bases that match TRBD2. Germline V gene lookup returns CDR1 MNHEY and CDR2 SMNVEV (reference sequence). The CDR3 has 16 amino acids. Trimming removed 3 bases from V and 4 bases from J; junction bases left unmatched: 9. The CDR3 DNA sequence: TGTGCCAGCAGTTTCTTGCGGGGGGGCCGTGGAGAGACCCAGTACTTC. Its protein product is CASSFLRGGRGETQYF.

This clonotype was recorded a few times. The V call is TRBV20-1, the J call TRBJ2-3, with 7 bases identical to TRBD2. CDR1 DFQATT and CDR2 SNEGSKA come from the germline V gene (reference sequence). V lost 4 bases to trimming and J lost 4 bases; unmatched junction nucleotides: 8. This CDR3 spans 14 amino acids. The CDR3 sequence is CSAMSGGGADTQYF. In nucleotides, the CDR3 is TGCAGTGCTATGTCGGGAGGAGGGGCAGATACGCAGTATTTT.

This clonotype occurred a few times. J is TRBJ1-4 and V is TRBV5-1; unclear D gene. This CDR3 has 14 amino acids. Germline-derived CDR1 and CDR2 are SGHRS and YFSETQ. Trimming removed 4 bases from V and 7 bases from J, with 14 bases in between. CDR3 nucleotide sequence: TGCGCCAGCAGCGTTGGTGGGATGGCTGAAAAACTGTTTTTT. Translated: CASSVGGMAEKLFF.

The sample holds a few counts of this clonotype. V and J are TRBV2 and TRBJ2-1; D perhaps matches TRBD2 (6 bases). The CDR3 sequence is 15 residues long. Between the trimmed V and J ends, which lost 5 bases and 6 bases, there was a span of 17 bases. CDR1 and CDR2 from the germline V gene are SNHLY and FYNNEI. The DNA of the CDR3 is TGTGCCAGCAGTTATTACCGGGAGCCGGGCAATGAGCAGTTCTTC. Translating it yields CASSYYREPGNEQFF.

Ten or more counts support this clonotype. The chain combines TRBV24-1 with TRBJ2-1; 13 bases agree with TRBD2. V lost 2 bases and J lost 6; bases outside the gene matches: 3. The CDR3 sequence is 16 residues long. The germline gives CDR1 KGHDR, CDR2 SFDVKD. As DNA, the CDR3 is TGTGCCACCAGTGATTCGGGGACTAGCGGGATCAATGAGCAGTTCTTC. Protein product: CATSDSGTSGINEQFF.

The sample holds a few counts of this clonotype. V and J are TRBV5-1 and TRBJ2-7, with D tentatively TRBD2 (5 bases). The CDR3 has 14 amino acids. Germline V gives CDR1 SGHRS, CDR2 YFSETQ. Trimming took 4 bases from V and 0 from J, leaving 11 bases between them. In DNA form, the CDR3 reads TGCGCCAGCAGCATGACTACCAGCTCCTACGAGCAGTACTTC. Its protein product is CASSMTTSSYEQYF.

The chain employs TRBV7-9 and TRBJ2-2; TRBD1 aligns across 8 bases. Germline CDR1 reads SEHNR; CDR2 reads FQNEAQ (reference sequence). This CDR3 has 15 amino acids. J was trimmed by 0 bases and V by 7 bases; bases with no gene match: 4. CDR3 region: CASTQTGANTGELFF. The DNA of the CDR3 is TGTGCCAGCACCCAGACAGGGGCGAACACCGGGGAGCTGTTTTTT.

The chain carries TRBV9 and TRBJ2-7; possible D gene TRBD2, 5 bases. CDR1 and CDR2 (germline): SGDLS, YYNGEE. The CDR3 consists of 15 residues. Trimming took 0 bases from V and 3 from J, leaving 13 bases between them. CDR3 in amino acids: CASSVGQDSIYEQYF. Written as DNA, the CDR3 is TGTGCCAGCAGCGTAGGGCAGGACTCAATCTACGAGCAGTACTTC.

J is TRBJ1-5 and V is TRBV5-6; D possibly corresponds to TRBD1 (5 bases). The germline V and J ends were trimmed by 4 bases and 2 bases, with 16 bases remaining between them. The CDR3 runs to 16 residues. Germline values: CDR1 SGHDT, CDR2 YYEEEE. The CDR3: CASSPDGGRGNQPQHF. Written as DNA, the CDR3 is TGTGCCAGCAGCCCGGATGGGGGTCGGGGCAATCAGCCCCAGCATTTT.

Many counts were recorded for this clonotype. This chain connects TRBV4-2 to TRBJ2-3; TRBD2 agrees at 8 bases. The junction had 2 bases not matched to a gene; V was cut back by 3 bases and J by 0 bases. Germline values: CDR1 LGHNA, CDR2 YNFKEQ. CDR3 length: 15 residues. The CDR3 region is CASSQASGSTDTQYF. The CDR3 nucleotides read TGTGCCAGCAGCCAGGCTAGCGGGAGCACAGATACGCAGTATTTT.

This clonotype was seen ten or more times. The chain has TRBV29-1 and TRBJ1-2; no firm D call. The CDR3 has 12 residues. Germline CDR1 is SQVTM and CDR2 is ANQGSEA. The V end lost 4 bases, the J end lost 2 bases, and 8 bases lay between the germline ends. CDR3 nucleotide sequence: TGCAGCGTTGGAGGTGGCAACTATGGCTACACCTTC. It translates to CSVGGGNYGYTF.